These T cell receptor beta chains were read from a single sample in a study of siplizumab effects on memory and regulatory T cells. Libraries were prepared by immunoSEQ multiplex PCR; TCRdb keeps only in-frame clonotypes and omits some of them. In the table there are some 100,000 clones, 90% to 95% of which are singletons. Sequencing was carried out using Tregs sorted from blood. The source is a human donor in good health. CDR3s leave out the opening cysteine and the closing phenylalanine or tryptophan. The D gene is left open where the match is weak.

V: TRBV18
D: NA
CDR3: ASSPGRRGGSGNTIY

V: TRBV28
D: TRBD1
CDR3: ASSLSGQTGNTGELF

V: TRBV7-7
D: TRBD2
CDR3: ASSPTSEAYNEQF

V: TRBV28
D: NA
CDR3: ASSLWGSVETQY

V: TRBV6-5
D: TRBD2
CDR3: ASSLIWTSGYEQY

V: TRBV28
D: NA
CDR3: ASSLSSFGASEIY

V: TRBV5-6
D: NA
CDR3: ASRGAFIWETQY

V: TRBV6-6
D: NA
CDR3: ASSYSPRPGANVLT

V: TRBV10-1
D: TRBD2
CDR3: ASSPRSGGNIQY

V: TRBV6-1
D: NA
CDR3: ASGQFEQY

V: TRBV7-9
D: NA
CDR3: ASSLALSPSERDTQY

V: TRBV27
D: NA
CDR3: ASSLRTGEQY

V: TRBV6-1
D: NA
CDR3: ASSEAGRRMVYGYT

V: TRBV7-9
D: TRBD2
CDR3: ASSYVAGSSYNEQF

V: TRBV6-5
D: NA
CDR3: ASSYVGTDTQY

V: TRBV5-4
D: NA
CDR3: ASSLGRSSYNEQF

V: TRBV6-5
D: NA
CDR3: ASSYSLGWANTEAF

V: TRBV5-4
D: NA
CDR3: ASSLVRGSTDTQY

V: TRBV6-6
D: NA
CDR3: ASSWGGANTGELF

V: TRBV21-1
D: NA
CDR3: ASSSTRTSGGKLCEQY

V: TRBV4-3
D: NA
CDR3: ASSQGGSRNTEAF

V: TRBV28
D: TRBD1
CDR3: ASSGTGTFYEQY

V: TRBV29-1
D: TRBD1
CDR3: SVARDRVNTEAF

V: TRBV11-2
D: NA
CDR3: ASSFRLFGGYNEQF

V: TRBV6-1
D: NA
CDR3: ASSELGTDTQY

V: TRBV6-1
D: NA
CDR3: ASSEENYNEQF

V: TRBV6-1
D: NA
CDR3: ASSEAGPVGKQF

V: TRBV7-9
D: TRBD2
CDR3: ASSLWGLAGGNYKNIQY

V: TRBV5-6
D: NA
CDR3: ASSLVGRTLTLH

V: TRBV20-1
D: NA
CDR3: SARDDRSNT

V: TRBV7-9
D: NA
CDR3: ASSSETGNQETQY

V: TRBV10-3
D: NA
CDR3: AISESQPGIGNTEAF

V: TRBV18
D: TRBD1
CDR3: ASSPTGYSADTQY

V: TRBV7-2
D: NA
CDR3: ASSFSEVNEQF

V: TRBV7-2
D: NA
CDR3: ASTYRHLSNQPQH

V: TRBV5-1
D: NA
CDR3: ASSLLSTGRGTGELF

V: TRBV28
D: TRBD2
CDR3: ASSLLGGRAYNEQF

V: TRBV6-1
D: TRBD1
CDR3: ASSDPLYRGRSTDTQY

V: TRBV11-2
D: NA
CDR3: ASSLDGVGTQY

V: TRBV28
D: TRBD2
CDR3: ASRPFSGSFTGANVLT

V: TRBV28
D: NA
CDR3: ASRASSDTQY

V: TRBV7-3
D: NA
CDR3: ASTNIYHNYGYT

V: TRBV20-1
D: NA
CDR3: SARGGYGYT

V: TRBV5-5
D: NA
CDR3: ASASGTYTGELF

V: TRBV7-3
D: NA
CDR3: ASQGAGELF

V: TRBV5-4
D: NA
CDR3: ASSLGPAEKLF

V: TRBV5-8
D: TRBD1
CDR3: ASSYDRGTEAF

V: TRBV5-6
D: NA
CDR3: ASSLVGGPRSSYEQY

V: TRBV14
D: TRBD2
CDR3: ASSLGLADNEQF

V: TRBV6-6
D: NA
CDR3: ASSYYGSNQPQH

V: TRBV9
D: TRBD2
CDR3: ASSVSTSGRGETQY

V: TRBV18
D: NA
CDR3: ASSLTGTLIAKNIQY

V: TRBV11-2
D: TRBD1
CDR3: ASSLTGGFAGELF

V: TRBV9
D: TRBD1
CDR3: ASSSGGRVTEAF

V: TRBV5-1
D: TRBD2
CDR3: ASEGLAGDTQY